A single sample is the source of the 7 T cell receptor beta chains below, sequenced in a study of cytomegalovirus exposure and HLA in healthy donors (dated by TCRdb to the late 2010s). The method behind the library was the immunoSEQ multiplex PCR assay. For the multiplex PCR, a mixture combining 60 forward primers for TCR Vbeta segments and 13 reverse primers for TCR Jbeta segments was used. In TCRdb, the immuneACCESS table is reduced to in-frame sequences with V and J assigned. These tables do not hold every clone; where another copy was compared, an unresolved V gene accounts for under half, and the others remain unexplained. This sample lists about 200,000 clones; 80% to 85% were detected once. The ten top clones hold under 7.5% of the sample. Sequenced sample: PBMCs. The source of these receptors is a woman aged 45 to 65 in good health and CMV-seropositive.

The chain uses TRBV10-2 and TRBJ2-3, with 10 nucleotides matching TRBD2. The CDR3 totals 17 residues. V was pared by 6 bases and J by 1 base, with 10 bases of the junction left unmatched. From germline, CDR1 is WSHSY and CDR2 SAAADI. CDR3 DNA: TGCGCCAGCAGACCTAGCGGGAGTTTCTGGGGCACAGATACGCAGTATTTT. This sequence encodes CASRPSGSFWGTDTQYF.

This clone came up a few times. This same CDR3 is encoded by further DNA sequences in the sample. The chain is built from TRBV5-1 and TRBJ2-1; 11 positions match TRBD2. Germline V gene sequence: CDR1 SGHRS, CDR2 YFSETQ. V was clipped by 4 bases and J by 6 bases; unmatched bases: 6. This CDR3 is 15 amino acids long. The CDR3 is CASSMGTSGGNEQFF. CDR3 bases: TGCGCCAGCAGCATGGGGACTAGCGGTGGCAATGAGCAGTTCTTC.

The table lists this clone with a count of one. The CDR3 spells CASSLVATSYNEQFF. CDR3 DNA sequence: TGCGCCAGCAGCTTGGTGGCCACCTCCTACAATGAGCAGTTCTTC. V usage is TRBV5-1 and J usage is TRBJ2-1; D is unresolved. CDR3 size: 15 residues. Trimming left V 0 bases short and J 0 bases short, with 7 bases between. CDR1 is SGHRS and CDR2 is YFSETQ in the germline V gene.

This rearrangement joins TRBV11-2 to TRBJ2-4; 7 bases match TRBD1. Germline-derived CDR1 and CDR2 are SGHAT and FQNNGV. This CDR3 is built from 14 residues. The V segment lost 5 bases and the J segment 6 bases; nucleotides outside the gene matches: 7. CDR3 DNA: TGTGCCAGCAGCCCCTTGACAGGGTTAAACATTCAGTACTTC. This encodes CASSPLTGLNIQYF.

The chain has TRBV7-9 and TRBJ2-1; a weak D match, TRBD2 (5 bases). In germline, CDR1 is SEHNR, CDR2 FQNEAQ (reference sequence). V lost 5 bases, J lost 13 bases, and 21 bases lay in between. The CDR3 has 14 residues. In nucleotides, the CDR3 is TGTGCCAGCAGCCCTCCTCTCGACCCTCGGGAACAGTTCTTC. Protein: CASSPPLDPREQFF.

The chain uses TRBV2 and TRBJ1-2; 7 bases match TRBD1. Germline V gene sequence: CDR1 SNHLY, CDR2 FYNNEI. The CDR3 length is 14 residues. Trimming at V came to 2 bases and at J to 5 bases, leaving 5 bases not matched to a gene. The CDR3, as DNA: TGTGCCAGCAGTGAACTCGGGACAGCTTATGGCTACACCTTC. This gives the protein CASSELGTAYGYTF.

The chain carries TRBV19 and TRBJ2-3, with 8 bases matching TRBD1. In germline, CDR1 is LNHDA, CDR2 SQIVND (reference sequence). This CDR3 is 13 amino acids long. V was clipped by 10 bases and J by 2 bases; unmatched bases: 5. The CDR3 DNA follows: TGTGCCACTCGGGACAGGCTCACAGATACGCAGTATTTT. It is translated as CATRDRLTDTQYF. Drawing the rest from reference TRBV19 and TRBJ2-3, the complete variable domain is DGGITQSPKYLFRKEGQNVTLSCEQNLNHDAMYWYRQDPGQGLRLIYYSQIVNDFQKGDIAEGYSVSREKKESFPLTVTSAQKNPTAFYLCATRDRLTDTQYFGPGTRLTVL.